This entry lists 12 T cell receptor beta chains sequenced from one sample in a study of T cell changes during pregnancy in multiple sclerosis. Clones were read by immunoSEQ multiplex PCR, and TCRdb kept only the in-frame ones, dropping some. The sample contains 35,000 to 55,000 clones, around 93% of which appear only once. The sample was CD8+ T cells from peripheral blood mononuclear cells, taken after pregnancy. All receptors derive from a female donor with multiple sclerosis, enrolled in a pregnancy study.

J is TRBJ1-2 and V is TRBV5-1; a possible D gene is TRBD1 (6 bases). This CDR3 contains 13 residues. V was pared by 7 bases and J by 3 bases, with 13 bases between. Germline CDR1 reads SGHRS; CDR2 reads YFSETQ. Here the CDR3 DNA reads TGCGCCAGCCGATGGGAGGGGGACTATGGCTACACCTTC. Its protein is CASRWEGDYGYTF.

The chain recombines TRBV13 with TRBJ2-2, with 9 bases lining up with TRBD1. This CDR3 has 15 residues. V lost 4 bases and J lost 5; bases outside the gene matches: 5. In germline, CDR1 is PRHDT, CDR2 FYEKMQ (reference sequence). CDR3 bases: TGTGCCAGCAGCTCGGGACAGGGAAGGACCGGGGAGCTGTTTTTT. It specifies CASSSGQGRTGELFF.

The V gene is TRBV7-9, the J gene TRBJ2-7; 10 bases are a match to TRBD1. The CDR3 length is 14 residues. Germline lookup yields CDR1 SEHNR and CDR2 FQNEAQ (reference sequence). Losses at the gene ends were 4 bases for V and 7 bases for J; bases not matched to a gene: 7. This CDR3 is CASSSGTGVREQYF. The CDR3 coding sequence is TGTGCCAGCAGCTCCGGGACAGGGGTCCGAGAGCAGTACTTC.

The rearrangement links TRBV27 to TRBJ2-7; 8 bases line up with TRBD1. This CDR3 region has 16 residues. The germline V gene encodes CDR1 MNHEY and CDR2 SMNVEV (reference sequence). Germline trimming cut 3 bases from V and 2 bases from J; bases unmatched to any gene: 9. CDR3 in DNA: TGTGCCAGCAGTTTTCTGGCCGGACAGGGCCCCTACGAGCAGTACTTC. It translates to CASSFLAGQGPYEQYF.

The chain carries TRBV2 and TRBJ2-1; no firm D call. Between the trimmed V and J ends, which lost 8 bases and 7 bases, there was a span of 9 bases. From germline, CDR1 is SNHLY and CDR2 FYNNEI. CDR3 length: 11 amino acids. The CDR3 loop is CASPFRNEQFF. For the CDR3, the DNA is TGTGCCAGCCCTTTTAGAAATGAGCAGTTCTTC.

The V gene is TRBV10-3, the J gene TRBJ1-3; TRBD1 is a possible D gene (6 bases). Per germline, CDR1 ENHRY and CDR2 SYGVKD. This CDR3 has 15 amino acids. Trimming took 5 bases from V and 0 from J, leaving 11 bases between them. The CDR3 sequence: CAISPGQTSGNTIYF. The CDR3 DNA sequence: TGTGCCATCAGTCCGGGACAAACCTCTGGAAACACCATATATTTT.

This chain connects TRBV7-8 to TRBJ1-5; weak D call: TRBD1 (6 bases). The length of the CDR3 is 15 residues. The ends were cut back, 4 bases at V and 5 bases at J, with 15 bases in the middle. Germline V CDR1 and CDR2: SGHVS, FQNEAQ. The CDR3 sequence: CASSSYRARDQPQHF. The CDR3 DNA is TGTGCCAGCAGCTCATACAGGGCACGGGATCAGCCCCAGCATTTT.

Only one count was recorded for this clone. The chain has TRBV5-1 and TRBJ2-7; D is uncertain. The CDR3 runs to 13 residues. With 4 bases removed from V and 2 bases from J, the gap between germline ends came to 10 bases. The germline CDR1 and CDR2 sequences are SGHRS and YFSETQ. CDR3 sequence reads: CASSPAGAYEQYF. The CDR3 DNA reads TGCGCCAGCAGCCCCGCAGGTGCCTACGAGCAGTACTTC. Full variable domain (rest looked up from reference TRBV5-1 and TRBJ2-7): KAGVTQTPRYLIKTRGQQVTLSCSPISGHRSVSWYQQTPGQGLQFLFEYFSETQRNKGNFPGRFSGRQFSNSRSEMNVSTLELGDSALYLCASSPAGAYEQYFGPGTRLTVT.

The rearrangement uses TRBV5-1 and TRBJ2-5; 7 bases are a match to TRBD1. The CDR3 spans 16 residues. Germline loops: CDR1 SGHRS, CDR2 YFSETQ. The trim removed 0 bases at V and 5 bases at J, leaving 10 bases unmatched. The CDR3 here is CASSLEATGQVETQYF. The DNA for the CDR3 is TGCGCCAGCAGCTTGGAAGCGACAGGGCAAGTGGAGACCCAGTACTTC.

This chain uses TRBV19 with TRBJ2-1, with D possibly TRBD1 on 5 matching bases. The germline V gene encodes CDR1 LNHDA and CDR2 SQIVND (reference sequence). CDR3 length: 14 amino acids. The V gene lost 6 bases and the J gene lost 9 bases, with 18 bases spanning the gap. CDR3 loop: CASREPGNFGEQFF. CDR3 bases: TGTGCCAGTAGGGAGCCAGGGAATTTTGGTGAGCAGTTCTTC. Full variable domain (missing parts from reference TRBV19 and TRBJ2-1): DGGITQSPKYLFRKEGQNVTLSCEQNLNHDAMYWYRQDPGQGLRLIYYSQIVNDFQKGDIAEGYSVSREKKESFPLTVTSAQKNPTAFYLCASREPGNFGEQFFGPGTRLTVL.

The CDR3, as DNA: TGTGCCAGCAGACTAAATGCGGGAAAAGAGACCCAGTACTTC. It translates to CASRLNAGKETQYF. The chain uses TRBV7-2 and TRBJ2-5; tentative D call: TRBD2 (6 bases). This CDR3 has 14 amino acids. V lost 6 bases and J 3 bases, leaving 14 bases between the germline ends. The germline V gene has CDR1 SGHTA and CDR2 FQGNSA.

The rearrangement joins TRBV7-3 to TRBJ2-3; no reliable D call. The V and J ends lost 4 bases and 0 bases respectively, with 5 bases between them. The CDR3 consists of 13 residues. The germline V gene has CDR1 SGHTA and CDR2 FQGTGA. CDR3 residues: CASSSLSTDTQYF. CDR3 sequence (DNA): TGTGCCAGCAGCTCTCTTAGCACAGATACGCAGTATTTT.